This TCR beta chain was sequenced for a study of T-cell memory formation after mild COVID-19 (dated by TCRdb to about 2021). Regarding the complete study: TCR sequence clusters from the two donors were found to be largely donor specific. T-cell clones expanding and contracting after mild COVID-19 in two donors were tracked by longitudinal TCRalpha and TCRbeta repertoire sequencing. The cohort was made up of two young adult volunteers, one female and one male, who were previously healthy.

V and J are truncated by 2 bases and 13 bases respectively, leaving an intervening sequence of 15 bases. The CDR3 sequence holds 14 residues, the cysteine and phenylalanine included. Only the CDR3 DNA is retained, 42 bases long and in frame from the first base. Study-wide findings and limitations: The detection of some responding clones in pre-infection memory suggests that pre-existing cross-reactive memory T cells joined the SARS-CoV-2 response. Contracting CD4+ clones were found mainly in CM and EM memory subsets, while CD8+ clones were enriched in EMRA. The study covered only a couple of mild cases, and larger cohorts including severe cases with pre-infection samples were considered necessary. Whether the second-wave clones peaking on day 37 were SARS-CoV-2 specific was not confirmed. Clones contracting from day 15 to 85 had balanced CD4/CD8 phenotypes, while a second wave expanding from day 15 to 37 was biased towards CD4+.

Ficoll-Paque density gradient centrifugation was the method used to isolate PBMCs. Reads for this sample came from an Illumina NovaSeq 6000. cDNA libraries for TCRalpha and TCRbeta were prepared by 5'RACE using constant-segment primers, with sample barcodes and unique molecular identifiers added. RNA was extracted from every sample with Trizol reagent. Library amplification was performed in two PCR steps, and a second sample barcode and Illumina TruSeq adapters were introduced in the second step. The libraries were sequenced on an Illumina NovaSeq using 2 x 150 bp paired-end reads. As for the authors' bioinformatics: The reads were demultiplexed and collapsed into UMI-guided consensus sequences using migec v1.2.7. Using mixcr v2.1.11, UMI consensuses were aligned to TRA and TRB V and J templates and then assembled into clonotypes. A clonotype was counted as expanded or contracted only when both edgeR and NoisET called the clonotype significant, with the noise models trained on biological replicates. For edgeR calls, the cutoffs were a false discovery rate-adjusted p below 0.01 and a log2 fold-change threshold of 1. As an exploratory analysis of dynamics, max-normalized trajectories of the 1000 most abundant clonotypes were examined with PCA combined with hierarchical clustering. The CD4 or CD8 phenotype of responding clones was assigned using the separately sequenced CD4+ and CD8+ repertoires. TCRdb ran its own pipeline on the public reads, namely fastp trimming at Q25 and MiXCR clone calling, and kept in-frame beta chains. Merged by CDR3 protein, the rows form single entries marked with the most common genes and DNA. TCRdb's processing, not the study's, gives the V and J calls here. The table for this sample lists about 340,000 distinct CDR3 sequences; roughly 13% of them were counted only once. The ten largest clones add up to roughly 23% of the sample.

In the case of this clonotype: Its target antigen remains unknown. No qualities accompany the bases; no much larger clone lies one base away.

The TCR was taken from a man aged 18 to 29 who had mild COVID-19 (a few samples of this study predate the infection). The sample titles of this study are shuffled in the database, so cell type and time point are left out; the donor was told from shared clones. The sequencing sample was made of PBMCs or a T cell subset sorted from them (not recorded which). This chain joins TRBV12-3 or TRBV12-4 to TRBJ1-6, and the D gene may be TRBD1, 5 bases matching. The sequenced DNA: TGTGCCAGCAGTTTACAGGGTTTGGGGCTTCCCCTCCACTTT. This translates into CASSLQGLGLPLHF.